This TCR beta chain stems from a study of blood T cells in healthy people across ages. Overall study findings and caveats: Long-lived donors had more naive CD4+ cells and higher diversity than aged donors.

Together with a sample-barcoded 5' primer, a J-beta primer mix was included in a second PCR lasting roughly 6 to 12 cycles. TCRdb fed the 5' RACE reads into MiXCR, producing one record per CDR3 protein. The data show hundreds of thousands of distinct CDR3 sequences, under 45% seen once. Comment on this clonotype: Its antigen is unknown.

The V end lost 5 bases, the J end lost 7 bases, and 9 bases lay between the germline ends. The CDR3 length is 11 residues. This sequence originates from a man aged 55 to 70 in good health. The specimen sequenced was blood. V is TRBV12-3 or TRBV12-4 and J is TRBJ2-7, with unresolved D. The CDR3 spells CASSMAGEQYF. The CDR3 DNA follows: TGTGCCAGCAGTATGGCAGGAGAGCAGTACTTC.